These 2 T cell receptor beta chains originate from one sample sequenced in a study of shared clonotypes between healthy human individuals. Method: immunoSEQ multiplex PCR; TCRdb's copy keeps in-frame clones and lacks some. The repertoire consists of about 2 million clones, with roughly 95% occurring once and the leading ten covering 0.13%. The sample comprised naive CD4+ T cells sorted from blood. Specified subset: CD45RA+ positively selected. The receptors shown here come from a man in his late teens or twenties in good health.

The chain carries TRBV28 and TRBJ1-4; D gene uncertain. V gave up 3 bases and J gave up 5 bases, with 13 bases separating them. CDR1 and CDR2 from the germline V gene are MDHEN and SYDVKM. This CDR3 contains 15 residues. The CDR3 loop is CASSFGEGGNEKLFF. CDR3 sequence (DNA): TGTGCCAGCAGTTTCGGGGAGGGCGGGAATGAAAAACTGTTTTTT. The whole variable domain, filled in from reference TRBV28 and TRBJ1-4, reads DVKVTQSSRYLVKRTGEKVFLECVQDMDHENMFWYRQDPGLGLRLIYFSYDVKMKEKGDIPEGYSVSREKKERFSLILESASTNQTSMYLCASSFGEGGNEKLFFGSGTQLSVL.

V gene TRBV2 combines with J gene TRBJ2-5, with TRBD2 identical over 7 bases. With 8 bases clipped from V and 5 bases from J, the junction kept 14 bases outside the gene matches. CDR3 length equals 15 residues. CDR1 is SNHLY and CDR2 is FYNNEI in the germline V gene. CDR3: CASSTERGKHETQYF. The CDR3 DNA reads TGTGCCAGCTCAACCGAGCGGGGAAAACACGAGACCCAGTACTTC. Filled out from reference TRBV2 and TRBJ2-5, the complete variable domain reads EPEVTQTPSHQVTQMGQEVILRCVPISNHLYFYWYRQILGQKVEFLVSFYNNEISEKSEIFDDQFSVERPDGSNFTLKIRSTKLEDSAMYFCASSTERGKHETQYFGPGTRLLVL.